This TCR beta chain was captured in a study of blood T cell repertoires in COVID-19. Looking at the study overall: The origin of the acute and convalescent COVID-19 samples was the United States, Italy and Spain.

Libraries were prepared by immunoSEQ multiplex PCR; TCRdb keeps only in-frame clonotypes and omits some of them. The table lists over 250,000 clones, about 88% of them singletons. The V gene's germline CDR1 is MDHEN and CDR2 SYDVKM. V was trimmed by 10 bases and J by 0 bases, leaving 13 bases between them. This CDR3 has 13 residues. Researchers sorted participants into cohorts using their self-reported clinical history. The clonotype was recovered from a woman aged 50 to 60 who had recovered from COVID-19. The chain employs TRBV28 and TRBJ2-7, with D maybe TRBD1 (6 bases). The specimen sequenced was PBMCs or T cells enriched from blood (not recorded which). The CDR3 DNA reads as TGTGCCATCGCCGACAGGAGCTCCTACGAGCAGTACTTC. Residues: CAIADRSSYEQYF.